This TCR beta chain was identified during a study of T cells in Graves' hyperthyroidism and ophthalmopathy. Points from the study as a whole: Most thyroid clonotypes expanded above 0.001 were also detected in blood.

The investigators amplified TCR beta CDR3 regions from RNA transcripts. HTBI primers were the set used in a first-round RT-PCR of the TCR CDR3. TCRdb analysed the multiplex PCR reads with MiXCR anew, one entry per CDR3 protein. The sample lists about 570,000 distinct CDR3 sequences, approximately 44% occurring once. This clonotype was detected many times. Antigen unknown. The CDR3 length is 15 residues. V lost 6 bases, J lost 4 bases, and 20 bases lay in between. Germline lookup yields CDR1 SGHKS and CDR2 YYEKEE (reference sequence). The receptor's source is an adult woman with Graves' disease, either hyperthyroidism or ophthalmopathy (not recorded which). The sequencing sample was made of peripheral blood or thyroid tissue (not recorded which). The rearrangement links TRBV5-5 to TRBJ2-7; maybe TRBD2 (6 bases). This CDR3 reads CASTLHFGRNYEQYF. The CDR3 bases are TGTGCCAGCACCCTACACTTTGGGAGGAATTACGAGCAGTACTTC.